Presented here are 26 T cell receptor beta chains from one specimen sequenced in a study of shared clonotypes between healthy human individuals. It was CD45RO-negative cells, positively selected for CCR7, that made up naive CD8 cells, with terminally differentiated effector memory CD45RA+ cells excluded. Generated by immunoSEQ multiplex PCR, the TCRdb table keeps only in-frame clones and is missing some. The sample shows hundreds of thousands of clones, roughly 96% of them seen only once. The sample comprised naive CD8+ T cells sorted from blood. These receptors were collected from a woman aged 25 to 39 in good health.

The chain recombines TRBV15 with TRBJ2-7; 9 nucleotides align to TRBD1. Trimming removed 5 bases from V and 3 bases from J; junction bases left unmatched: 5. Germline V gene lookup returns CDR1 LNHNV and CDR2 YYDKDF (reference sequence). The CDR3 is made up of 14 amino acids. CDR3 nucleotide sequence: TGTGCCACCAGCGATGGGGGACAGGGCTACGAGCAGTACTTC. It codes for CATSDGGQGYEQYF.

The CDR3 loop reads CASRPPGQWDEQYF. The CDR3, as DNA: TGTGCCAGCAGACCCCCGGGACAGTGGGACGAGCAGTACTTC. The chain employs TRBV28 and TRBJ2-7; TRBD1 aligns across 7 bases. The germline V gene encodes CDR1 MDHEN and CDR2 SYDVKM. Losses at the gene ends were 6 bases for V and 5 bases for J; bases not matched to a gene: 10. CDR3 length: 14 residues. Combining the CDR3 with reference TRBV28 and TRBJ2-7 gives the whole variable domain DVKVTQSSRYLVKRTGEKVFLECVQDMDHENMFWYRQDPGLGLRLIYFSYDVKMKEKGDIPEGYSVSREKKERFSLILESASTNQTSMYLCASRPPGQWDEQYFGPGTRLTVT.

The chain carries TRBV27 and TRBJ2-2; 11 nucleotides align to TRBD2. The V segment lost 6 bases and the J segment 9 bases; nucleotides outside the gene matches: 6. Germline-derived CDR1 and CDR2 are MNHEY and SMNVEV (reference sequence). This CDR3 has 14 residues. The CDR3 region is CASRILAGDRELFF. CDR3 sequence (DNA): TGTGCCAGCAGGATACTAGCGGGAGACAGGGAGCTGTTTTTT.

This clone was seen a single time. The chain uses TRBV29-1 and TRBJ2-1, with 10 bases that match TRBD2. CDR3 length: 17 residues. The V gene's germline CDR1 is SQVTM and CDR2 ANQGSEA. Trimming removed 4 bases from V and 6 bases from J; junction bases left unmatched: 15. CDR3 sequence reads: CSVARLAGEGKGNEQFF. For the CDR3, the DNA is TGCAGCGTTGCGAGGCTAGCGGGAGAAGGAAAAGGCAATGAGCAGTTCTTC.

The chain joins TRBV10-2 to TRBJ2-7, with TRBD1 matching 8 bases. The CDR3 length is 15 residues. The V gene end was trimmed by 3 bases and the J gene end by 4 bases; junction bases not matched to a gene: 8. Germline CDR1 is WSHSY and CDR2 is SAAADI. The CDR3 DNA sequence: TGCGCCAGCAGTGATGTGTCAGGGGGCGAATACGAGCAGTACTTC. Amino acid sequence: CASSDVSGGEYEQYF.

The chain employs TRBV9 and TRBJ2-7; 8 bases agree with TRBD1. J was trimmed by 4 bases and V by 3 bases; bases with no gene match: 9. Germline values: CDR1 SGDLS, CDR2 YYNGEE. This CDR3 has 15 residues. The CDR3 DNA is TGTGCCAGCAGCGCAGAGGGACAGGTACCTTACGAGCAGTACTTC. As protein: CASSAEGQVPYEQYF.

This chain connects TRBV27 to TRBJ2-1, with D possibly matching TRBD1 (5 bases). Germline values: CDR1 MNHEY, CDR2 SMNVEV (reference sequence). The CDR3 has 16 residues. V was shortened by 4 bases and J by 6 bases, with 19 bases between the two germline ends. The CDR3 here is CASSWQGSPPSNEQFF. CDR3 coding DNA: TGTGCCAGCAGTTGGCAGGGATCGCCCCCCTCCAATGAGCAGTTCTTC.

The chain recombines TRBV27 with TRBJ2-1; tentative D call: TRBD2 (6 bases). Germline lookup yields CDR1 MNHEY and CDR2 SMNVEV (reference sequence). V lost 6 bases to trimming and J lost 6 bases, with 21 bases between them. The CDR3 consists of 16 residues. The CDR3 DNA is TGTGCCAGCAGCCTATATGGGGGTAGCGGACTCAATGAGCAGTTCTTC. Translation gives CASSLYGGSGLNEQFF.

Notes on this clone: At the DNA level, this CDR3 is encoded by other sequences in the same sample as well. The chain has TRBV28 and TRBJ2-1; D remains ambiguous. The germline CDR1 and CDR2 sequences are MDHEN and SYDVKM. CDR3 size: 12 residues. Trimming cost V 2 bases and J 7 bases, with 6 bases left between them. CDR3: CASSLDRNEQFF. CDR3 bases: TGTGCCAGCAGTTTAGACCGTAATGAGCAGTTCTTC.

This clone was observed once. This chain uses TRBV9 with TRBJ2-1, with 11 bases that match TRBD2. The CDR3 sequence is 16 residues long. Germline trimming cut 4 bases from V and 3 bases from J; bases unmatched to any gene: 6. Germline V gene data show CDR1 as SGDLS and CDR2 as YYNGEE. This CDR3 is CASSKGLAEIYNEQFF. CDR3 DNA: TGTGCCAGCAGCAAGGGACTAGCGGAGATCTACAATGAGCAGTTCTTC.

The rearrangement links TRBV16 to TRBJ1-5; a weak D match, TRBD1 (5 bases). Germline V gene lookup returns CDR1 KGHSY and CDR2 FQNENV. V lost 0 bases and J lost 4, with 16 bases in between. This CDR3 contains 17 residues. CDR3 sequence (DNA): TGTGCCAGCAGCCAATCTTCGGGCGACAGTCCTAATCAGCCCCAGCATTTT. Its protein is CASSQSSGDSPNQPQHF.

This CDR3 is CSVEGSGAFVGSYEQYF. The CDR3 DNA reads as TGCAGCGTTGAAGGTTCGGGGGCTTTTGTCGGGTCCTACGAGCAGTACTTC. V usage is TRBV29-1 and J usage is TRBJ2-7; D is possibly TRBD1 or TRBD2 (6 bases each). The CDR3 consists of 17 residues. Germline CDR1 SQVTM, CDR2 ANQGSEA. Trimming removed 1 base at V and 1 base at J, with 20 bases between.

The CDR3 loop is CASSAEGLAHEQYF. The CDR3 nucleotides read TGTGCCAGCAGTGCTGAGGGCCTGGCCCACGAGCAGTACTTC. V and J are TRBV2 and TRBJ2-7; tentatively, D is TRBD2 (5 bases). CDR1 SNHLY and CDR2 FYNNEI come from the germline V gene. CDR3 length: 14 amino acids. V was pared by 4 bases and J by 5 bases, with 15 bases between.

The CDR3 sequence is CASSSSRGYEQYF. CDR3 DNA sequence: TGTGCCAGCAGTTCCTCCAGGGGTTACGAGCAGTACTTC. The gene calls are TRBV27 and TRBJ2-7, with D possibly being TRBD1 (6 bases). Germline V gene lookup returns CDR1 MNHEY and CDR2 SMNVEV (reference sequence). The CDR3 extends over 13 amino acids. V shed 4 bases and J shed 4 bases, with 11 bases lying between them.

V is TRBV28 and J is TRBJ2-5; D may correspond to TRBD1 or TRBD2 (5 bases each). CDR1 MDHEN and CDR2 SYDVKM come from the germline V gene. The germline V and J ends were trimmed by 1 base and 5 bases, with 11 bases remaining between them. The length of the CDR3 is 14 residues. DNA for the CDR3: TGTGCCAGCAGTTTATCGGGGTGGGGGGAGACCCAGTACTTC. Translation: CASSLSGWGETQYF.

The rearrangement uses TRBV19 and TRBJ1-3; 7 positions match TRBD1. In germline, CDR1 is LNHDA, CDR2 SQIVND (reference sequence). CDR3 size: 15 residues. The V and J ends lost 5 bases and 3 bases, in that order; junction bases with no gene match: 7. This chain's CDR3 is CASSPWTGDGNTIYF. The CDR3 region has the DNA TGTGCCAGTAGTCCGTGGACAGGAGATGGAAACACCATATATTTT.

The count of this clone is one. This rearrangement joins TRBV2 to TRBJ2-1; D unclear. CDR1 is SNHLY and CDR2 is FYNNEI in the germline V gene. This CDR3 region has 13 residues. The DNA of the CDR3 is TGTGCAGGCAGCTTAGGTTCCTACAATGAGCAGTTCTTC. Amino acid sequence: CAGSLGSYNEQFF.

This clone has just one count. The chain joins TRBV2 to TRBJ2-3, with a possible D match to TRBD1 (5 bases). The length of the CDR3 is 15 residues. CDR1 SNHLY and CDR2 FYNNEI come from the germline V gene. V was shortened by 3 bases and J by 1 base, with 11 bases between the two germline ends. CDR3 nucleotide sequence: TGTGCCAGCAGTGACACCCAGGGCCGCACAGATACGCAGTATTTT. This gives the protein CASSDTQGRTDTQYF. Supplemented by reference TRBV2 and TRBJ2-3, the full variable domain reads EPEVTQTPSHQVTQMGQEVILRCVPISNHLYFYWYRQILGQKVEFLVSFYNNEISEKSEIFDDQFSVERPDGSNFTLKIRSTKLEDSAMYFCASSDTQGRTDTQYFGPGTRLTVL.

V usage is TRBV28 and J usage is TRBJ1-1, with TRBD1 matching over 7 bases. The CDR3 spans 16 residues. Trimming at V came to 1 base and at J to 4 bases, leaving 9 bases not matched to a gene. Germline-derived CDR1 and CDR2 are MDHEN and SYDVKM. In DNA, the CDR3 is TGTGCCAGCAGTTTATCCAGGGGGAGATTAAGCACTGAAGCTTTCTTT. This gives the protein CASSLSRGRLSTEAFF.

This chain uses TRBV6-1 with TRBJ1-2; D is uncertain. CDR3 length: 11 amino acids. Trimming took off 1 base at V and 3 bases at J, with 0 bases between the two ends. CDR1 MNHNS and CDR2 SASEGT come from the germline V gene. For the CDR3, the DNA is TGTGCCAGCAGTGAAGACTATGGCTACACCTTC. Its translation is CASSEDYGYTF.

This chain joins TRBV28 and TRBJ2-1; TRBD1 agrees at 7 bases. V gave up 7 bases and J gave up 3 bases; unmatched junction bases: 9. The CDR3 is 15 residues long. Germline values: CDR1 MDHEN, CDR2 SYDVKM. The CDR3 DNA is TGTGCCAGCACCAAGGGGGCCGGCGTCTACAATGAGCAGTTCTTC. This sequence encodes CASTKGAGVYNEQFF.

The V call is TRBV30, the J call TRBJ2-1; the match to TRBD2 covers 9 bases. The CDR3 has 17 residues. Trimming removed 5 bases from V and 6 bases from J; junction bases left unmatched: 17. Germline values: CDR1 GTSNPN, CDR2 SVGIG (reference sequence). The CDR3 loop is CAWAWGGRAGLGNEQFF. CDR3 nucleotides: TGTGCCTGGGCGTGGGGCGGGAGGGCCGGTTTAGGCAATGAGCAGTTCTTC.

This rearrangement joins TRBV6-5 to TRBJ2-5; 8 bases map to TRBD2. This CDR3 is built from 16 residues. Germline values: CDR1 MNHEY, CDR2 SVGAGI. With 0 bases clipped from V and 4 bases from J, the junction kept 7 bases outside the gene matches. CDR3 amino acids: CASSYSPGLDLETQYF. The CDR3 region has the DNA TGTGCCAGCAGTTACTCCCCGGGACTAGATTTAGAGACCCAGTACTTC.

J is TRBJ2-7 and V is TRBV14; TRBD1 matches 8 bases. Germline V CDR1 and CDR2: SGHDN, FVKESK. The CDR3 is made up of 14 amino acids. The V and J ends lost 5 bases and 5 bases, in that order; junction bases with no gene match: 8. CDR3 in amino acids: CASSYGQGDHEQYF. The CDR3 DNA follows: TGTGCCAGCAGCTACGGACAGGGTGACCACGAGCAGTACTTC.

The chain combines TRBV9 with TRBJ2-1; the D gene is possibly TRBD2 (7 bases). Per the germline V gene, CDR1 is SGDLS and CDR2 is YYNGEE. The CDR3 has 14 residues. Trimming removed 0 bases at V and 8 bases at J, with 12 bases between. The CDR3 nucleotides are TGTGCCAGCAGCGTAGCGGGGGGCTGGGATGAGCAGTTCTTC. This encodes CASSVAGGWDEQFF. Variable domain in full (rest from reference TRBV9 and TRBJ2-1): DSGVTQTPKHLITATGQRVTLRCSPRSGDLSVYWYQQSLDQGLQFLIQYYNGEERAKGNILERFSAQQFPDLHSELNLSSLELGDSALYFCASSVAGGWDEQFFGPGTRLTVL.

In regard to this clone: The identical CDR3 is also encoded by other nucleotide sequences in the sample. The CDR3 region has the DNA TGTGCCAGCAGTTTGACAGAGAACACTGAAGCTTTCTTT. Protein sequence: CASSLTENTEAFF. V and J are TRBV27 and TRBJ1-1, with D maybe TRBD1 (5 bases). This CDR3 comprises 13 residues. CDR1 and CDR2 (germline): MNHEY, SMNVEV (reference sequence). V was clipped by 3 bases and J by 1 base, with 6 bases between them.